Listed below are T cell receptor beta chains from one sample, sequenced in a study of OX40 agonist ivuxolimab in advanced cancers. Repertoires were generated with immunoSEQ multiplex PCR, while TCRdb's copy carries only in-frame clones and drops some. The data hold about 27,000 clones, with 85% to 90% observed a single time. The sequencing used CD4+ or CD8+ T cells sorted from blood, collected in a trial of the OX40 agonist ivuxolimab. The receptors derive from an adult with an advanced solid tumor such as melanoma, head and neck, liver or kidney cancer. Both conserved end residues are part of each CDR3. The order of the fields is J gene, V gene, D gene, CDR3 protein. A D gene is named only where the DNA matches it firmly.

J: TRBJ2-2
V: TRBV6-4
D: NA
CDR3: CASSDIWAGELFF

J: TRBJ2-2
V: TRBV5-1
D: TRBD1
CDR3: CARNGQGASGFGELFF

J: TRBJ1-2
V: TRBV19
D: NA
CDR3: CASSTGEWDYGYTF

J: TRBJ1-5
V: TRBV11-2
D: NA
CDR3: CASSLGGRNQPQHF

J: TRBJ2-2
V: TRBV19
D: NA
CDR3: CASSIGFLNTGELFF

J: TRBJ2-7
V: TRBV10-2
D: NA
CDR3: CASSDWSYEQYF

J: TRBJ2-3
V: TRBV6-6
D: TRBD1
CDR3: CASSYLRTGGTDTQYF

J: TRBJ2-7
V: TRBV4-3
D: NA
CDR3: CASSQEATGQFYEQYF

J: TRBJ2-3
V: TRBV7-8
D: TRBD2
CDR3: CASSPGQGGKSDTQYF

J: TRBJ2-1
V: TRBV11-2
D: TRBD2
CDR3: CASIVSGRDEQFF

J: TRBJ1-5
V: TRBV19
D: NA
CDR3: CASSIGDQPQHF

J: TRBJ1-2
V: TRBV19
D: NA
CDR3: CASTDYGYTF

J: TRBJ2-5
V: TRBV13
D: NA
CDR3: CASSLGGQETQYF

J: TRBJ2-2
V: TRBV29-1
D: NA
CDR3: CSIDDAGELFF

J: TRBJ2-7
V: TRBV5-1
D: TRBD2
CDR3: CASSLGTSGRPREQYF

J: TRBJ2-7
V: TRBV9
D: NA
CDR3: CASSLGTGEQYF

J: TRBJ2-2
V: TRBV19
D: TRBD1
CDR3: CASSTYDRGVTGELFF

J: TRBJ2-7
V: TRBV27
D: NA
CDR3: CASSSLLGQGYEQYF

J: TRBJ2-1
V: TRBV2
D: TRBD1
CDR3: CASSEPGQEDNEQFF

J: TRBJ2-1
V: TRBV6-1
D: TRBD2
CDR3: CASSEVPSGLYNEQFF

J: TRBJ1-1
V: TRBV30
D: NA
CDR3: CAWRPGLATEAFF

J: TRBJ2-7
V: TRBV10-3
D: TRBD2
CDR3: CAISERAGGPDEQYF

J: TRBJ2-7
V: TRBV7-9
D: NA
CDR3: CASSSRDNSYEQYF

J: TRBJ2-7
V: TRBV7-2
D: NA
CDR3: CASSPTSSYEQYF

J: TRBJ2-1
V: TRBV5-6
D: TRBD1
CDR3: CASSWSTGGVEQFF

J: TRBJ1-4
V: TRBV7-9
D: NA
CDR3: CASTEGGNEKLFF

J: TRBJ1-5
V: TRBV5-8
D: NA
CDR3: CASSSAYGAVGNQPQHF

J: TRBJ1-1
V: TRBV10-2
D: NA
CDR3: CASSDAAEAFF

J: TRBJ2-3
V: TRBV4-3
D: TRBD2
CDR3: CASSQEGTSPQLDTQYF